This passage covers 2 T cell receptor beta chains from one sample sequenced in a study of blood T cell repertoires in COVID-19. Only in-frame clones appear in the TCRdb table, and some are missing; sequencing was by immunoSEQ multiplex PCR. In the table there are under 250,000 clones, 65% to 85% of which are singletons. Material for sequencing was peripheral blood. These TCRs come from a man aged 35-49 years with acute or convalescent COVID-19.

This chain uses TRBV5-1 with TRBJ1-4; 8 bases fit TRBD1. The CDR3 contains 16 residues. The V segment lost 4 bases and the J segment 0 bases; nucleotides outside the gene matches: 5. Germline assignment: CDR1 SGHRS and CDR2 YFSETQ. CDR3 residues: CASSPGTGPTNEKLFF. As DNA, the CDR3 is TGCGCCAGCAGCCCGGGGACAGGCCCAACTAATGAAAAACTGTTTTTT.

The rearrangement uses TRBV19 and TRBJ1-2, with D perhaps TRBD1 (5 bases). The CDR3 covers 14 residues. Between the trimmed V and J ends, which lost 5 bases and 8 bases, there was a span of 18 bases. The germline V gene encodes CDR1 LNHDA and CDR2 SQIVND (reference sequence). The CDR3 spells CASSRTRDRLGYTF. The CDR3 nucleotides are TGTGCCAGTAGTCGAACGCGGGACCGCTTAGGCTACACCTTC.